These T cell receptor beta chains were read from a single sample in a study of blood T cell repertoires in COVID-19. Some clones are missing from TCRdb's copy, which holds only in-frame ones; the method was immunoSEQ multiplex PCR. The data contain about 240,000 clones, roughly 83% of them singletons. Sequencing used peripheral blood. These receptors were obtained from a woman aged 80 or older with acute or convalescent COVID-19. The CDR3 runs from the conserved cysteine through the conserved F or W. The order of the fields is CDR3 length, J gene, V gene, clone size, D gene, CDR3 DNA, CDR3 protein. The D gene is left open where the match is weak. Some rows have no size entry. The others give once, few or many, or a class for an expanded clone.

>16|TRBJ1-2|TRBV6-5|.|TRBD1
TGTGCCAGCAGTTTCTCTCCGGACAGGGCTGGTGGTGGCTACACCTTC
CASSFSPDRAGGGYTF
>16|TRBJ2-5|TRBV7-9|.|TRBD1
TGTGCCAGCAGCTTAGGGCGACAGGGAGCCCAAGAGACCCAGTACTTC
CASSLGRQGAQETQYF
>15|TRBJ1-3|TRBV3-1/TRBV3-2|.|.
TGTGCCAGCAGCCAAGTCCGTGGCCCGGGAAACACCATATATTTT
CASSQVRGPGNTIYF
>13|TRBJ2-5|TRBV7-2|once|.
TGTGCCAGCAGCTTAGAAGGAGGGGTGACCCAGTACTTC
CASSLEGGVTQYF
>19|TRBJ2-3|TRBV27|few|.
TGTGCCAGCAGTTTATCGTTTGGGTTTTTCTCGGGGAGCACAGATACGCAGTATTTT
CASSLSFGFFSGSTDTQYF
>15|TRBJ1-3|TRBV27|.|.
TGTGCCAGCAGGGAGTGGGGGGGCTCTGGAAACACCATATATTTT
CASREWGGSGNTIYF
>13|TRBJ1-1|TRBV14|.|.
TGTGCCAGCAGCCCCTCACAGGCCTTAGAGGCTTTCTTT
CASSPSQALEAFF
>13|TRBJ1-3|TRBV24-1|.|.
TGTGCCACCAGTGAGGGGGCGGAAGACACCATATATTTT
CATSEGAEDTIYF
>16|TRBJ1-4|TRBV27|.|.
TGTGCCAGCAGTTTATTGGGCAGCAGGGCTAATGAAAAACTGTTTTTT
CASSLLGSRANEKLFF
>17|TRBJ1-6|TRBV18|.|.
TGTGCCAGCTCACCTGGGGCAGCGGGCTCCTATAATTCACCCCTCCACTTT
CASSPGAAGSYNSPLHF
>14|TRBJ1-2|TRBV19|.|.
TGTGCCAGTAGTATTGACACCTTTGGATATGGCTACACCTTC
CASSIDTFGYGYTF
>13|TRBJ1-6|TRBV28|few|.
TGTGCCAGCAGCCCGGGAGGCAATTCACCCCTCCACTTT
CASSPGGNSPLHF
>17|TRBJ2-5|TRBV3-1/TRBV3-2|.|TRBD1
TGTGCCAGCAGCCAAGGAATAGGACAGGGGGTTCAAGAGACCCAGTACTTC
CASSQGIGQGVQETQYF
>16|TRBJ2-3|TRBV5-4|.|TRBD2
TGTGCCAGCAGCTTGGGGGCGCGGGGGGAGACAGATACGCAGTATTTT
CASSLGARGETDTQYF
>16|TRBJ2-2|TRBV18|.|TRBD1
TGTGCCAGCTCTCCCCGGACAGGGGTAGAGACCGGGGAGCTGTTTTTT
CASSPRTGVETGELFF
>14|TRBJ2-3|TRBV7-9|few|.
TGTGCCAGCAGCTTGGAGGGGAGCACAGATACGCAGTATTTT
CASSLEGSTDTQYF
>11|TRBJ2-7|TRBV7-2|few|.
TGTGCCAGCAGCCCACATTACGAGCAGTACTTC
CASSPHYEQYF
>16|TRBJ1-2|TRBV3-1/TRBV3-2|.|TRBD1
TGTGCCAGCAGCCAAGCTTCGACAGGGGTGAACTATGGCTACACCTTC
CASSQASTGVNYGYTF
>15|TRBJ1-5|TRBV12-5|.|TRBD1
TGTGCTAGTGGTTTGGGCGGGACAGGGAATCAGCCCCAGCATTTT
CASGLGGTGNQPQHF
>13|TRBJ1-5|TRBV28|.|.
TGTGCCAGCAGTTTGCGGGGTAGTCAGCCCCAGCATTTT
CASSLRGSQPQHF
>14|TRBJ1-4|TRBV10-3|.|TRBD1
TGTGCCATCAGTGAGGGACAGGCGAATGAAAAACTGTTTTTT
CAISEGQANEKLFF
>17|TRBJ2-7|TRBV5-1|.|TRBD2
TGCGCCAGCAGCCCGGGACTAGCGGGGGGATCCTCCTACGAGCAGTACTTC
CASSPGLAGGSSYEQYF
>17|TRBJ2-6|TRBV5-1|once|TRBD1
TGCGCCAGCAGCCGGGGGACAGGACCCTCTGGGGCCAACGTCCTGACTTTC
CASSRGTGPSGANVLTF
>19|TRBJ2-2|TRBV28|.|TRBD2
TGTGCCAGCAGTCCTCACCCCAGGCGGGGGGGTGTTGGGGCCGGGGAGCTGTTTTTT
CASSPHPRRGGVGAGELFF
>16|TRBJ1-1|TRBV28|.|.
TGTGCCAGCAGTTTACGGACACTTACCACGAACACTGAAGCTTTCTTT
CASSLRTLTTNTEAFF
>15|TRBJ2-1|TRBV19|.|TRBD1
TGTGCCAGTAGTATGGACAGGACCCTAGACAATGAGCAGTTCTTC
CASSMDRTLDNEQFF
>13|TRBJ1-5|TRBV29-1|.|.
TGCAGCGCCGGACGGACAGCCGGTGGGCCCCAGCATTTT
CSAGRTAGGPQHF
>14|TRBJ1-5|TRBV28|.|TRBD1
TGTGCCAGCAGTACGGGACAGGGCAATCAGCCCCAGCATTTT
CASSTGQGNQPQHF
>13|TRBJ1-2|TRBV2|once|TRBD1
TGTGCCAGCAGTTTGGGACAGGGTGGTGGCTACACCTTC
CASSLGQGGGYTF
>19|TRBJ2-1|TRBV5-1|.|.
TGCGCCAGCAGCTTGTCCCCAGGGGCCAGCTCACCTTCCTACAATGAGCAGTTCTTC
CASSLSPGASSPSYNEQFF
>14|TRBJ1-4|TRBV6-5|.|TRBD1
TGTGCCAGCAAGGCAGGGGGCATGAATGAAAAACTGTTTTTT
CASKAGGMNEKLFF
>15|TRBJ1-4|TRBV29-1|.|TRBD1
TGCAGCGTTGAGACAGGGGGACCAACTAATGAAAAACTGTTTTTT
CSVETGGPTNEKLFF
>13|TRBJ1-1|TRBV27|once|.
TGTGCCAGCAGTTTATTGAGAAACACTGAAGCTTTCTTT
CASSLLRNTEAFF